A selection of T cell receptor beta chains follows, all from one sample in a study of OX40 agonist ivuxolimab in advanced cancers. Clones were read by immunoSEQ multiplex PCR, and TCRdb kept only the in-frame ones, dropping some. This table holds 37,000 or so clones, 70% to 85% found once. This specimen was CD4+ or CD8+ T cells sorted from blood, taken in a trial of the OX40 agonist ivuxolimab. All receptors come from an adult with an advanced solid tumor such as melanoma, head and neck, liver or kidney cancer. Both conserved end residues are part of each CDR3. A D gene is named only where the DNA matches it firmly. Where a row states a size, it is once, few, many or the class of an expanded clone; other rows omit it.

v_call	clone_size	d_call	j_call	cdr3_aa	cdr3_nt
TRBV2	NA	NA	TRBJ2-7	CASTMADSYEQYF	TGTGCCAGCACCATGGCGGATTCCTACGAGCAGTACTTC
TRBV10-1	NA	NA	TRBJ1-2	CASSRGRTGGYTF	TGCGCCAGCTCGCGGGGGCGGACTGGCGGCTACACCTTC
TRBV7-2	NA	NA	TRBJ2-4	CASTLEDAKNIQYF	TGTGCCAGCACCCTCGAAGATGCCAAAAACATTCAGTACTTC
TRBV19	NA	NA	TRBJ1-4	CASSIGIDTEKLFF	TGTGCCAGTAGTATAGGGATAGATACGGAAAAACTGTTTTTT
TRBV27	NA	TRBD1	TRBJ2-1	CASSLWLSTGGYNEQFF	TGTGCCAGCAGTTTATGGTTGAGTACAGGGGGGTACAATGAGCAGTTCTTC
TRBV11-2	few	NA	TRBJ2-2	CASSWHIGDYSNTGELFF	TGTGCCAGCAGCTGGCACATCGGGGATTACTCGAACACCGGGGAGCTGTTTTTT
TRBV28	NA	NA	TRBJ1-2	CASNPEGLLYGYTF	TGTGCCAGCAATCCGGAGGGACTCCTCTATGGCTACACCTTC
TRBV7-2	NA	NA	TRBJ2-1	CASSLVLLLGNEQFF	TGTGCCAGCAGCTTAGTTCTCCTACTAGGCAATGAGCAGTTCTTC
TRBV5-1	NA	TRBD2	TRBJ2-7	CASSLTTGTSGSYEQYF	TGCGCCAGCAGCCTTACTACCGGGACTAGCGGCTCCTACGAGCAGTACTTC
TRBV2	NA	NA	TRBJ2-3	CASNLAVTDTQYF	TGTGCCAGCAACTTAGCCGTTACAGATACGCAGTATTTT
TRBV4-3	NA	NA	TRBJ1-1	CASSQREGGTEAFF	TGCGCCAGCAGCCAAAGAGAGGGGGGGACTGAAGCTTTCTTT
TRBV6-5	NA	NA	TRBJ2-3	CASSTGSDTQYF	TGTGCCAGCAGTACAGGGTCAGATACGCAGTATTTT
TRBV6-1	NA	NA	TRBJ2-7	CASSYGANYEQYF	TGTGCCAGCAGTTATGGGGCCAACTACGAGCAGTACTTC
TRBV6-1	NA	NA	TRBJ2-7	CASSALMPSYEQYF	TGTGCCAGCAGTGCCCTCATGCCCTCCTACGAGCAGTACTTC
TRBV9	NA	NA	TRBJ2-7	CASSARATPQSETYEQYF	TGTGCCAGCAGCGCCCGGGCCACCCCTCAATCGGAGACCTACGAGCAGTACTTC
TRBV19	NA	TRBD2	TRBJ2-4	CASATSGENIQYF	TGTGCCAGTGCGACTAGCGGAGAAAACATTCAGTACTTC
TRBV28	NA	NA	TRBJ1-5	CASSLISGYRQPQHF	TGTGCCAGCAGTTTGATATCAGGGTATCGTCAGCCCCAGCATTTT
TRBV10-3	NA	TRBD2	TRBJ2-7	CAISESGGNEQYF	TGTGCCATCAGTGAGTCGGGGGGGAACGAGCAGTACTTC
TRBV11-2	NA	TRBD2	TRBJ2-2	CASSLAGGGTGELFF	TGTGCCAGCAGCTTAGCGGGAGGGGGCACCGGGGAGCTGTTTTTT
TRBV29-1	NA	NA	TRBJ1-4	CSVDYGTTNEKLFF	TGCAGCGTTGACTATGGGACAACTAATGAAAAACTGTTTTTT
TRBV7-8	NA	TRBD1	TRBJ2-5	CASSLGRGPGETQYF	TGTGCCAGCAGCTTAGGCAGGGGGCCAGGGGAGACCCAGTACTTC
TRBV27	NA	TRBD2	TRBJ2-1	CASSLVAGGYYNEQFF	TGTGCCAGCAGTTTAGTAGCGGGAGGGTACTACAATGAGCAGTTCTTC
TRBV2	few	NA	TRBJ2-7	CASSEYSAGLSSYEQYF	TGTGCCAGCAGTGAATACTCCGCGGGCTTAAGCTCCTACGAGCAGTACTTC
TRBV28	few	TRBD1	TRBJ1-1	CASSRETGFEAFF	TGTGCCAGCAGCAGGGAGACAGGGTTTGAAGCTTTCTTT
TRBV6-6	NA	TRBD2	TRBJ2-1	CASRGTSGGDYNEQFF	TGTGCCAGCAGGGGGACTAGCGGGGGTGACTACAATGAGCAGTTCTTC
TRBV10-3	NA	TRBD2	TRBJ2-2	CAISVGGSDTGELFF	TGTGCCATCAGTGTTGGCGGGAGCGACACCGGGGAGCTGTTTTTT
TRBV19	NA	NA	TRBJ2-7	CASSIGTAWEQYF	TGTGCCAGTAGTATAGGGACAGCCTGGGAGCAGTACTTC
TRBV11-2	NA	TRBD1	TRBJ2-1	CASSLGTGKNGEQFF	TGTGCCAGCAGCTTAGGGACAGGGAAGAACGGTGAGCAGTTCTTC
TRBV10-3	NA	NA	TRBJ2-3	CAISSGSSDTQYF	TGTGCCATCAGTTCCGGGTCCTCGGATACGCAGTATTTT
TRBV6-6	NA	NA	TRBJ2-3	CASTQLASTQYF	TGTGCCAGCACACAGCTCGCTTCCACGCAGTATTTT
TRBV7-3	NA	NA	TRBJ2-2	CASSLRSRETGELFF	TGTGCCAGCAGCCTAAGGAGTAGGGAGACCGGGGAGCTGTTTTTT
TRBV18	NA	NA	TRBJ1-2	CASSPEGGSYTF	TGTGCCAGCTCACCCGAGGGCGGGAGCTACACCTTC
TRBV15	NA	NA	TRBJ1-3	CATSREASLGNTIYF	TGTGCCACCAGCAGAGAGGCCTCCTTGGGAAACACCATATATTTT
TRBV7-3	once	NA	TRBJ2-6	CASSSRQGGANVLTF	TGTGCCAGCAGCAGTAGGCAGGGAGGGGCCAACGTCCTGACTTTC
TRBV7-2	NA	TRBD2	TRBJ2-3	CASSRTSGGGSTDTQYF	TGTGCCAGCAGCCGGACTAGCGGAGGGGGGAGCACAGATACGCAGTATTTT
TRBV6-6	NA	NA	TRBJ1-2	CASSYDINYGYTF	TGTGCCAGCAGTTACGACATTAACTATGGCTACACCTTC
TRBV2	NA	TRBD1	TRBJ2-4	CASSAQQGNIQYF	TGTGCCAGCAGTGCACAACAGGGGAACATTCAGTACTTC
TRBV6-5	NA	TRBD2	TRBJ2-1	CASRSGLATYNEQFF	TGTGCCAGCAGATCGGGACTAGCGACTTACAATGAGCAGTTCTTC
TRBV4-1	NA	TRBD2	TRBJ2-1	CASSQIDLGLAGYNEQFF	TGCGCCAGCAGCCAAATAGATCTGGGACTAGCGGGATACAATGAGCAGTTCTTC
TRBV9	NA	NA	TRBJ2-5	CASSVRSLAGGQETQYF	TGTGCCAGCAGCGTTAGGTCCCTTGCAGGGGGGCAAGAGACCCAGTACTTC
TRBV14	once	NA	TRBJ2-1	CASSQDFAGWGTGGEQFF	TGTGCCAGCAGCCAAGATTTTGCGGGGTGGGGTACGGGCGGAGAGCAGTTCTTC
TRBV7-3	NA	TRBD1	TRBJ2-7	CASSRPGGEQYF	TGTGCCAGCAGCCGCCCAGGGGGCGAGCAGTACTTC
TRBV6-5	NA	TRBD1	TRBJ1-2	CASRVQGTDYGYTF	TGTGCCAGCAGGGTACAGGGGACCGACTATGGCTACACCTTC
TRBV12-5	NA	NA	TRBJ2-3	CASGLVLGPSTDTQYF	TGTGCTAGTGGTTTGGTACTGGGGCCCAGCACAGATACGCAGTATTTT
TRBV7-8	NA	TRBD1	TRBJ1-5	CASSFNRGSNQPQHF	TGTGCCAGCAGCTTCAACAGGGGTAGCAATCAGCCCCAGCATTTT
TRBV11-2	NA	TRBD2	TRBJ2-1	CASSPSGNEQFF	TGTGCCAGCAGCCCTAGCGGCAATGAGCAGTTCTTC
TRBV6-1	NA	NA	TRBJ1-2	CASSERGFGYTF	TGTGCCAGCAGTGAAAGAGGGTTTGGCTACACCTTC
TRBV4-3	NA	NA	TRBJ2-1	CASSPSDRGRGGNEQFF	TGCGCCAGCAGCCCATCGGACAGGGGCCGGGGGGGGAATGAGCAGTTCTTC
TRBV5-1	NA	NA	TRBJ1-4	CASSLGGTVDEKLFF	TGCGCCAGCAGCTTGGGTGGCACAGTTGATGAAAAACTGTTTTTT
TRBV7-6	few	TRBD2	TRBJ2-1	CASSPSGGAPSSYNEQFF	TGTGCCAGCAGCCCTAGCGGGGGGGCCCCAAGCTCCTACAATGAGCAGTTCTTC
TRBV29-1	NA	NA	TRBJ2-1	CSVEDLQGGYNEQFF	TGCAGCGTTGAAGATCTTCAGGGGGGTTACAATGAGCAGTTCTTC
TRBV11-2	NA	NA	TRBJ1-1	CASSLAAGGTEAFF	TGTGCCAGCAGCTTAGCCGCGGGGGGCACTGAAGCTTTCTTT
TRBV9	few	NA	TRBJ2-7	CASSGPGLIGDASEQYF	TGTGCCAGCAGCGGACCGGGCCTTATTGGGGACGCTTCCGAGCAGTACTTC
TRBV4-3	NA	NA	TRBJ1-2	CASSQEGKAYYGYTF	TGCGCCAGCAGCCAAGAGGGGAAGGCTTACTATGGCTACACCTTC
TRBV4-1	NA	TRBD2	TRBJ2-5	CASSREPPGLAGVETQYF	TGCGCCAGCAGCCGCGAACCGCCGGGACTAGCGGGAGTGGAGACCCAGTACTTC